One sample yielded the 23 T cell receptor beta chains listed below, sequenced in a study of cytomegalovirus exposure and HLA in healthy donors (dated by TCRdb to 2016 to 2017). Library prep was done by the immunoSEQ multiplex PCR assay. The multiplex PCR relied on a mix of 60 forward primers for TCR Vbeta segments and 13 reverse primers for TCR Jbeta segments. The table comes from immuneACCESS by way of TCRdb, which keeps in-frame sequences with V and J called. Part of the clones is missing from these tables; in studies checked, under half for an unresolved V gene and the rest for unknown reasons. A total of approximately 120,000 clones appear in this sample, about three quarters of them only once. The ten largest clonotypes hold 1.5% to 2.5% of the sample. Sequencing was carried out using PBMCs. These receptors all come from a man over 45 in good health and CMV-seronegative.

V gene TRBV19 combines with J gene TRBJ1-5; 8 nucleotides match TRBD1. V lost 10 bases and J lost 1; bases outside the gene matches: 12. Germline V gene lookup returns CDR1 LNHDA and CDR2 SQIVND (reference sequence). This CDR3 has 16 amino acids. The CDR3: CATRQGIGGSNQPQHF. As DNA, the CDR3 is TGTGCCACTCGACAGGGGATTGGGGGAAGCAATCAGCCCCAGCATTTT.

The rearrangement uses TRBV7-2 and TRBJ1-4; D perhaps matches TRBD1 (6 bases). This CDR3 comprises 14 residues. Trimming stripped 8 bases from V and 8 bases from J, with 18 bases between. Per germline, CDR1 SGHTA and CDR2 FQGNSA. The CDR3 protein is CASREAGDGEKLFF. The CDR3 coding sequence is TGTGCCAGCCGCGAGGCAGGGGACGGAGAAAAACTGTTTTTT.

This clone was counted once. V gene TRBV7-2 combines with J gene TRBJ1-2; no definite D call. The V gene's germline CDR1 is SGHTA and CDR2 FQGNSA. Trimming left V 4 bases short and J 3 bases short, with 9 bases between. There are 13 residues in the CDR3. CDR3 protein: CASSSERDYGYTF. CDR3 coding DNA: TGTGCCAGCAGCTCTGAGCGGGACTATGGCTACACCTTC.

The V and J genes are TRBV5-1 and TRBJ1-1; D perhaps matches TRBD1 (6 bases). CDR1 SGHRS and CDR2 YFSETQ come from the germline V gene. Between the trimmed V and J ends, which lost 4 bases and 1 base, there was a span of 11 bases. The CDR3 consists of 14 residues. The CDR3 DNA is TGCGCCAGCAGCCCAACACAGGGGAACACTGAAGCTTTCTTT. It encodes CASSPTQGNTEAFF.

This clone was seen a few times. V and J are TRBV19 and TRBJ2-2; D is possibly TRBD2 (5 bases). Trimming cost V 5 bases and J 3 bases, with 13 bases left between them. Germline V gives CDR1 LNHDA, CDR2 SQIVND (reference sequence). CDR3 length equals 15 residues. In DNA form, the CDR3 reads TGTGCCAGTAGTCCCGGGGTTTCGGACACCGGGGAGCTGTTTTTT. It translates to CASSPGVSDTGELFF.

There are a few counts of this clone. This sequence joins TRBV5-1 and TRBJ1-6; D is unresolved. CDR3 length: 14 amino acids. The ends were cut back, 1 base at V and 4 bases at J, with 6 bases in the middle. Germline loops: CDR1 SGHRS, CDR2 YFSETQ. Here the CDR3 reads CASSLTGYNSPLHF. The CDR3 DNA is TGCGCCAGCAGCTTGACTGGTTATAATTCACCCCTCCACTTT.

This chain uses TRBV7-2 with TRBJ2-3; 13 bases agree with TRBD2. The CDR3 length is 16 residues. With 6 bases clipped from V and 2 bases from J, the junction kept 5 bases outside the gene matches. Germline-derived CDR1 and CDR2 are SGHTA and FQGNSA. The CDR3 protein is CASRRTSGGVTDTQYF. CDR3 bases: TGTGCCAGCAGGCGGACTAGCGGGGGAGTCACAGATACGCAGTATTTT.

The chain uses TRBV14 and TRBJ2-3; D not certain. Germline CDR1 reads SGHDN; CDR2 reads FVKESK. Between the trimmed V and J ends, which lost 5 bases and 0 bases, there was a span of 6 bases. CDR3 length: 13 amino acids. In nucleotides, the CDR3 is TGTGCCAGCAGCGGCCCTAGCACAGATACGCAGTATTTT. Amino acids: CASSGPSTDTQYF.

The chain has TRBV2 and TRBJ1-5, with 9 bases lining up with TRBD1. Looked up from germline, CDR1 is SNHLY and CDR2 is FYNNEI. With V trimmed by 6 bases and J by 7 bases, 13 bases remained unmatched. This CDR3 contains 16 residues. The CDR3 loop reads CASSHRGRSGVQPQHF. CDR3 DNA: TGTGCCAGCAGCCACAGGGGGCGTTCGGGTGTGCAGCCCCAGCATTTT.

The chain recombines TRBV11-2 with TRBJ2-5; 12 bases agree with TRBD2. CDR3 length equals 16 residues. CDR1 SGHAT and CDR2 FQNNGV come from the germline V gene. With 5 bases clipped from V and 4 bases from J, the junction kept 8 bases outside the gene matches. CDR3 nucleotide sequence: TGTGCCAGCAGCGCAAGACTAGCGGGGGTGTCAGAGACCCAGTACTTC. This codes for CASSARLAGVSETQYF.

Regarding this clone: Additional DNA sequences in this sample encode the identical CDR3. The chain joins TRBV5-1 to TRBJ1-1, with D unresolved. The CDR3 is 13 residues long. Germline CDR1 SGHRS, CDR2 YFSETQ. V was trimmed by 2 bases and J by 1 base, leaving 6 bases between them. CDR3 bases: TGCGCCAGCAGCTTCGGAGCGAACACTGAAGCTTTCTTT. Translation gives CASSFGANTEAFF.

The V and J genes are TRBV6-6 and TRBJ1-6; maybe TRBD1 (6 bases). V was trimmed by 0 bases and J by 7 bases, leaving 13 bases between them. Looked up from germline, CDR1 is MNHNY and CDR2 is SVGAGI (reference sequence). The CDR3 covers 16 residues. The CDR3 DNA is TGTGCCAGCAGTTACTCGGGAGGGGGAGGGAATTCACCCCTCCACTTT. It is translated as CASSYSGGGGNSPLHF.

The gene calls are TRBV11-2 and TRBJ2-7; D gene unclear. Trimming took off 1 base at V and 0 bases at J, with 4 bases between the two ends. The CDR3 is made up of 13 amino acids. Germline values: CDR1 SGHAT, CDR2 FQNNGV. CDR3 coding DNA: TGTGCCAGCAGCTTAGCAGGCTCCTACGAGCAGTACGTC. This encodes CASSLAGSYEQYV.

V usage is TRBV5-4 and J usage is TRBJ2-1; 14 bases align to TRBD2. Germline V gene sequence: CDR1 SGHNT, CDR2 YYREEE (reference sequence). The V segment lost 6 bases and the J segment 8 bases; nucleotides outside the gene matches: 16. This CDR3 has 18 amino acids. The CDR3 region has the DNA TGTGCCAGCACCAAAAAAACGACTAGCGGGGGGGCCATTCATGAGCAGTTCTTC. Its protein product is CASTKKTTSGGAIHEQFF.

CDR3 DNA sequence: TGTGCCAGCAGTTCCTCGACAGGGGGCGATTTGTATAGCAATCAGCCCCAGCATTTT. It specifies CASSSSTGGDLYSNQPQHF. The rearrangement uses TRBV28 and TRBJ1-5, with 10 nucleotides matching TRBD1. Germline CDR1 MDHEN, CDR2 SYDVKM. This CDR3 contains 19 residues. V lost 4 bases to trimming and J lost 0 bases; unmatched junction nucleotides: 12. Using reference TRBV28 and TRBJ1-5 for the parts outside the CDR3, the full variable domain is DVKVTQSSRYLVKRTGEKVFLECVQDMDHENMFWYRQDPGLGLRLIYFSYDVKMKEKGDIPEGYSVSREKKERFSLILESASTNQTSMYLCASSSSTGGDLYSNQPQHFGDGTRLSIL.

This clone was observed a handful of times. The gene calls are TRBV23-1 and TRBJ1-5; D unresolved. TRBV23-1 is treated as an ORF (open reading frame) with a function not yet certain. Deletions cut 7 bases from V and 3 bases from J, with 16 bases between. The CDR3 has 15 residues. In nucleotides, the CDR3 is TGCGCCAGCATCAATATCCCGGGTGCCAATCAGCCCCAGCATTTT. It translates to CASINIPGANQPQHF.

The rearrangement links TRBV6-6 to TRBJ2-1; 8 bases are shared with TRBD1. V was pared by 5 bases and J by 7 bases, with 4 bases of the junction left unmatched. Germline-derived CDR1 and CDR2 are MNHNY and SVGAGI (reference sequence). This CDR3 has 13 amino acids. CDR3 sequence: CASSRDRRNEQFF. CDR3 DNA sequence: TGTGCCAGCAGTCGGGACAGGCGGAATGAGCAGTTCTTC.

The chain joins TRBV5-4 to TRBJ2-1; D possibly corresponds to TRBD2 (5 bases). The CDR3 totals 16 residues. The ends were cut back, 1 base at V and 9 bases at J, with 20 bases in the middle. CDR1 is SGHNT and CDR2 is YYREEE in the germline V gene (reference sequence). The CDR3 reads CASSLFGVGLELEQFF. In DNA form, the CDR3 reads TGTGCCAGCAGCTTGTTCGGGGTGGGTTTGGAACTTGAGCAGTTCTTC.

For this clone: Because the CDR3's place on the DNA is in doubt, the DNA is left out and the CDR3 is given as listed by TCRdb. V usage is TRBV1 and J usage is TRBJ1-5. TRBV1 is a pseudogene segment. Inclusive of both ends, the CDR3 amounts to 16 amino acids. The CDR3 sequence: CTSSQEVARGNQPQHF.

The CDR3 region is CASSLIRVTNTGELFF. The CDR3 region has the DNA TGTGCCAGCAGCTTGATCCGGGTAACGAACACCGGGGAGCTGTTTTTT. The J gene is TRBJ2-2, the V gene TRBV5-6; D is undetermined. The CDR3 runs 16 residues. Trimming took 1 base from V and 0 from J, leaving 10 bases between them. The germline gives CDR1 SGHDT, CDR2 YYEEEE.

Only one count was recorded for this clone. The rearrangement joins TRBV9 to TRBJ1-1; D not resolved. Germline V gene data show CDR1 as SGDLS and CDR2 as YYNGEE. There are 14 residues in the CDR3. Trimming cost V 1 base and J 1 base, with 8 bases left between them. CDR3 residues: CASSVTAGNTEAFF. In DNA, the CDR3 is TGTGCCAGCAGCGTAACAGCGGGGAACACTGAAGCTTTCTTT.

The V gene is TRBV2, the J gene TRBJ1-1, with a tentative D call TRBD1 (5 bases). The CDR3 is made up of 14 amino acids. V was pared by 6 bases and J by 1 base, with 12 bases between. Germline V gene sequence: CDR1 SNHLY, CDR2 FYNNEI. The CDR3 region is CASRHETGNTEAFF. The CDR3 DNA sequence: TGTGCCAGCAGACATGAAACAGGGAACACTGAAGCTTTCTTT.

V gene TRBV4-3 combines with J gene TRBJ1-1, with a possible D match to TRBD1 (5 bases). Germline values: CDR1 LGHNA, CDR2 YSLEER. V was clipped by 4 bases and J by 1 base, with 7 bases between them. The CDR3 extends over 13 amino acids. CDR3 loop: CASSPTANTEAFF. As DNA, the CDR3 is TGCGCCAGCAGCCCGACAGCGAACACTGAAGCTTTCTTT.